The following is a T cell receptor (beta chain) sequence with its context. Its matching antigen is unknown. Described treatment: oral pan-JAK inhibitor, 5-10 mg twice daily. In each case, RNA was isolated and then reverse transcribed into cDNA as the sequencing template. TCRdb's table, derived via immunoSEQ multiplex PCR, lists solely in-frame clones and lacks some. The repertoire has 160,000 or so clones, around 58% of them found once; the top ten carry around 16%. The data stem from a study of CD8+ T cells in alopecia areata. Germline lookup yields CDR1 MNHNY and CDR2 SVGAGI (reference sequence). The V end lost 3 bases, the J end lost 5 bases, and 16 bases lay between the germline ends. This CDR3 is built from 15 residues. Overall study results and limits: More clonal than normal scalp was lesional scalp, particularly alopecia totalis/universalis.

The receptor comes from a human donor with alopecia areata. Sequenced material: CD4+ T cells sorted from blood, taken at approximately week 60, from a patient treated with tofacitinib. V gene TRBV6-6 combines with J gene TRBJ2-5; D remains ambiguous. CDR3 DNA sequence: TGTGCCAGCAGTTATTTTGACGGGTCTAAGGAGACCCAGTACTTC. It translates to CASSYFDGSKETQYF.